The present entry profiles one T cell receptor (beta chain) with its context. Its target is not known. Sequenced by immunoSEQ multiplex PCR; TCRdb stores in-frame clones only, minus some. The profile shows 65,000 to 85,000 clones, around 89% of them singletons. CDR3 length: 17 amino acids. CDR1 and CDR2 from the germline V gene are SGHNT and YENEEA. J lost 1 base, V lost 5 bases, and 9 bases had no gene match. The record originates from a study of T cell responses to AZD1222 COVID-19 vaccine. Study outcomes and limitations: Spike-specific TCR breadth and depth both grew after two AZD1222 doses. Within unmutated variant regions lay the reported targets of nearly half of spike-specific TCRs. At baseline, just a handful of AZD1222 recipients tested seropositive.

Here the sequenced sample was peripheral blood, taken 28 days after the second dose of the MenACWY control vaccine. The rearrangement links TRBV11-3 to TRBJ2-2; 8 nucleotides line up with TRBD1. The sequence was collected from an adult who received the MenACWY meningococcal vaccine as a control. CDR3 in amino acids: CASSAYGTGVNTGELFF. CDR3 bases: TGTGCCAGCAGCGCGTACGGGACAGGCGTGAACACCGGGGAGCTGTTTTTT.